One T cell receptor (beta chain) is described in this entry. Its specificity is unknown. These data come from a study of CXCR3-negative and CXCR3-positive naive CD8 T cells. Study-level background: About 150 million TRB reads were obtained in total, which works out to about 1.5 +/- 0.3 million per library.

Subsets of CD8+ T cells were each sorted in triplicate at hundreds of thousands of cells apiece. Study-wide results and limits: Because surface CD5 did not distinguish the naive subsets, TCR strength was inferred from TRB CDR3 properties. High diversity, comparable across both naive subsets, contrasted with much lower diversity in memory CD8+ cells.

This CDR3 comprises 13 residues. The germline gives CDR1 MDHEN, CDR2 SYDVKM. Preparation of TRB cDNA libraries relied on 5' RACE carrying UMI labels. One entry per CDR3 protein, without DNA, is what TCRdb gives after re-calling the 5' RACE reads. The sample yields 45,000 to 55,000 distinct CDR3 sequences, of which the top ten take up around 16%. This chain uses TRBV28 with TRBJ2-5; TCRdb gives TRBD2 as the D gene, but with no DNA this cannot be confirmed. The clonotype originates from a human donor in good health. Some clones in this sample may be carry-over from other donors' samples. Specimen: memory CD8+ T cells from blood. CDR3 in amino acids: CASAGGNQETQYF.